These 16 T cell receptor beta chains were sequenced from one sample in a study of early T cells in non-severe SARS-CoV-2 infection. TCRdb re-called the 5' RACE reads through MiXCR, storing one row per CDR3 protein. The table shows some 40,000 distinct CDR3 sequences, with around 6.1% occurring only once. Sequencing was performed on whole blood, taken at baseline. The receptors shown here come from an adult who was a healthcare worker with PCR-confirmed SARS-CoV-2 infection or an uninfected control (not recorded which).

The chain employs TRBV10-3 and TRBJ2-3; possibly TRBD1 for D (6 bases). Germline CDR1 ENHRY, CDR2 SYGVKD. CDR3 length: 14 amino acids. V lost 2 bases and J 6 bases, leaving 12 bases between the germline ends. This chain's CDR3 is CAISEEGQHDTQYF. The CDR3 bases are TGTGCCATCAGTGAGGAAGGACAGCACGATACGCAGTATTTT.

The chain is built from TRBV20-1 and TRBJ1-1; D not certain. The CDR3 consists of 11 residues. Germline V CDR1 and CDR2: DFQATT, SNEGSKA (reference sequence). V was shortened by 3 bases and J by 1 base, with 3 bases between the two germline ends. The CDR3 nucleotides are TGCAGTGCTAGCGAGAACACTGAAGCTTTCTTT. As protein: CSASENTEAFF.

The rearrangement uses TRBV9 and TRBJ2-1; D gene uncertain. The CDR3 contains 20 residues. V lost 4 bases and J lost 7, with 33 bases in between. Germline assignment: CDR1 SGDLS and CDR2 YYNGEE. The CDR3 DNA sequence: TGTGCCAGCAGCCCCCAAGGAGACCGCCGGGTAGCCGGGCATCAAAATGAGCAGTTCTTC. Encoded protein: CASSPQGDRRVAGHQNEQFF.

This clonotype was seen only once. The chain combines TRBV3-1 with TRBJ1-1; possibly TRBD1 for D (5 bases). Trimming took off 3 bases at V and 10 bases at J, with 12 bases between the two ends. This CDR3 is built from 12 residues. CDR1 is LGHDT and CDR2 is YNNKEL in the germline V gene (reference sequence). The CDR3 DNA sequence: TGTGCCAGCAGCCATTCACGGGGGGGAGCTTTCTTT. This gives the protein CASSHSRGGAFF.

This clonotype was detected only a few times. The chain recombines TRBV6-2 or TRBV6-3 with TRBJ2-3; possibly TRBD2 for D (7 bases). CDR1 and CDR2 from the germline V gene are MNHEY and SVGEGT. The CDR3 consists of 15 residues. V lost 4 bases and J lost 1, with 12 bases in between. The CDR3 is CASSSAGAGTDTQYF. For the CDR3, the DNA is TGTGCCAGCAGTTCCGCGGGGGCCGGCACAGATACGCAGTATTTT.

This clonotype occurred a few times. The chain employs TRBV21-1 and TRBJ2-1. TRBV21-1 constitutes a pseudogene. The CDR3 loop spans 13 amino acids. The CDR3 DNA sequence: TGTGCCAGCAGTCCCAATTCGGGTGATGAGCAGTTCTTC. Translation: CASSPNSGDEQFF.

This clonotype was observed a handful of times. The rearrangement joins TRBV12-3 or TRBV12-4 to TRBJ1-4, with TRBD1 matching over 7 bases. This CDR3 comprises 12 residues. V shed 7 bases, J shed 8 bases, and the junction held 4 bases outside the gene matches. As DNA, the CDR3 is TGTGCCAGCACTATAGGGGGCGAAAAACTGTTTTTT. This codes for CASTIGGEKLFF.

The chain joins TRBV13 to TRBJ2-1; D is ambiguous. From germline, CDR1 is PRHDT and CDR2 FYEKMQ (reference sequence). The CDR3 length is 18 residues. V lost 1 base and J 0 bases, leaving 16 bases between the germline ends. CDR3 DNA: TGTGCCAGCAGCTTAGCTGGGGTGGGCTCGAGCTCCTACAATGAGCAGTTCTTC. Translated, it gives CASSLAGVGSSSYNEQFF.

The chain joins TRBV2 to TRBJ2-5; D is unresolved. From germline, CDR1 is SNHLY and CDR2 FYNNEI. This CDR3 is built from 13 residues. Trimming cost V 3 bases and J 2 bases, with 7 bases left between them. The chain's CDR3 is CASSDGPQETQYF. The CDR3 DNA sequence: TGTGCCAGCAGTGATGGGCCTCAAGAGACCCAGTACTTC.

The CDR3, as DNA: TGCGCCAGCAGCTTGGCGGGAGCGGAGGCCGAGCAGTACTTC. Translated, it gives CASSLAGAEAEQYF. The chain joins TRBV5-1 to TRBJ2-7; a weak D match, TRBD2 (6 bases). The CDR3 loop spans 14 amino acids. Germline V gene data show CDR1 as SGHRS and CDR2 as YFSETQ. Trimming stripped 0 bases from V and 6 bases from J, with 13 bases between.

The table lists this clonotype with many counts. The V and J genes are TRBV6-2 or TRBV6-3 and TRBJ2-1; 10 bases agree with TRBD2. Losses at the gene ends were 0 bases for V and 6 bases for J; bases not matched to a gene: 2. Per the germline V gene, CDR1 is MNHEY and CDR2 is SVGEGT. The length of the CDR3 is 15 residues. The CDR3 protein is CASSYSGTSVNEQFF. The CDR3, as DNA: TGTGCCAGCAGTTACTCCGGGACTAGCGTCAATGAGCAGTTCTTC.

Only a few counts were recorded for this clonotype. The chain employs TRBV10-3 and TRBJ1-2, with D perhaps TRBD1 (6 bases). The germline gives CDR1 ENHRY, CDR2 SYGVKD. Trimming shortened V by 0 bases and J by 2 bases, and 13 bases separated the two germline ends. This CDR3 is 16 amino acids long. The CDR3 protein is CAISESGHSTNYGYTF. DNA for the CDR3: TGTGCCATCAGTGAGTCGGGACATAGCACAAACTATGGCTACACCTTC.

This clonotype was observed a handful of times. The chain employs TRBV20-1 and TRBJ2-5; no definite D call. CDR1 is DFQATT and CDR2 is SNEGSKA in the germline V gene (reference sequence). The V and J ends lost 8 bases and 2 bases respectively, with 9 bases between them. The CDR3 has 11 amino acids. The CDR3 loop reads CSCGPQETQYF. The CDR3 bases are TGCAGTTGTGGGCCGCAAGAGACCCAGTACTTC.

This clonotype was seen more than once but under ten times. The chain has TRBV7-2 and TRBJ2-7; 7 bases align to TRBD2. The V gene end was trimmed by 5 bases and the J gene end by 2 bases; junction bases not matched to a gene: 12. The CDR3 is 16 residues long. CDR1 SGHTA and CDR2 FQGNSA come from the germline V gene. The CDR3 is CASSQLAGVGAYEQYF. CDR3 coding DNA: TGTGCCAGCAGCCAACTCGCGGGAGTCGGGGCCTACGAGCAGTACTTC.

Comment on this clonotype: One end of the junction is discordant with germline, which a read error may explain. The chain is built from TRBV4-1 and TRBJ1-2; tentatively, D is TRBD1 (5 bases). The germline V gene encodes CDR1 MGHRA and CDR2 YSYEKL. The length of the CDR3 is 15 residues. The CDR3 loop is CASSQDPGPDEYMIF. The CDR3, as DNA: TGCGCCAGCAGCCAAGATCCGGGGCCAGACGAATATATGATCTTC.

This chain connects TRBV29-1 to TRBJ1-2; D unresolved. V was shortened by 4 bases and J by 2 bases, with 5 bases between the two germline ends. CDR1 is SQVTM and CDR2 is ANQGSEA in the germline V gene. The CDR3 has 11 residues. The CDR3 DNA reads TGCAGCGTTGTGGTAAACTATGGCTACACCTTC. Protein sequence: CSVVVNYGYTF.